This TCR beta chain comes out of a study of blood T cell repertoires in COVID-19. About the study: Acute-phase and convalescent COVID-19 samples originated in the United States, Italy and Spain. Sources were T cells, B-cell-depleted T cells, or PBMCs; the material itself was cDNA or gDNA.

Germline V lookup: CDR1 MDHEN, CDR2 SYDVKM. With 4 bases removed from V and 1 base from J, the gap between germline ends came to 10 bases. The CDR3 spans 14 residues. In the authors' methods: Scientists estimated how many nucleated cells there were by amplifying reference gene primers. The protocol was immunoSEQ multiplex PCR, while the TCRdb copy is restricted to in-frame clones and leaves out a portion. Clone size and the V and J calls come from that table; the DNA yielded D and trimming. In the table there are about 310,000 clones, around 90% of which are singletons. The specimen sequenced was peripheral blood. V is TRBV28 and J is TRBJ1-2; D gene uncertain. The clonotype originates from a man aged 50-60 years with active or convalescent COVID-19. CDR3 protein: CASSSRWSNYGYTF. The DNA for the CDR3 is TGTGCCAGCAGTTCGCGGTGGAGTAACTATGGCTACACCTTC.